These 14 T cell receptor beta chains originate from one sample sequenced in a study of stem cell transplantation in POMP-related autoinflammatory disease. Sequencing was performed with immunoSEQ multiplex PCR; in TCRdb, only in-frame clones are kept and a portion is missing. The sample contains about 26,000 clones, approximately 78% of which appear only once. Material: CD4+ T cells from PBMCs, obtained before stem cell transplantation. The origin of the receptors is a human donor with POMP-related autoinflammation and immune dysregulation (PRAID).

The V and J genes are TRBV19 and TRBJ2-6; 7 bases match TRBD1. The CDR3 consists of 17 residues. V trimming: 6 bases; J trimming: 3 bases; junction bases outside the gene matches: 11. Germline V lookup: CDR1 LNHDA, CDR2 SQIVND (reference sequence). The CDR3 loop reads CASSPDRRLGGANVLTF. In nucleotides, the CDR3 is TGTGCCAGTAGCCCGGACAGGCGCCTTGGTGGGGCCAACGTCCTGACTTTC.

V is TRBV7-2 and J is TRBJ1-1; D unclear. Germline CDR1 is SGHTA and CDR2 is FQGNSA. The CDR3 consists of 15 residues. The ends were cut back, 2 bases at V and 10 bases at J, with 20 bases in the middle. In DNA, the CDR3 is TGTGCCAGCAGCTTAAGGGTACAAGTCGGGATTGGAGCTTTCTTT. Translating gives CASSLRVQVGIGAFF.

This clone was seen only a few times. V is TRBV19 and J is TRBJ1-5; 9 bases are shared with TRBD1. The ends lost 9 bases at V and 3 bases at J; junction bases unmatched: 12. The germline gives CDR1 LNHDA, CDR2 SQIVND (reference sequence). This CDR3 has 16 amino acids. Written as DNA, the CDR3 is TGTGCCAGCGGGACAGGGCGAACGCATGCCAATCAGCCCCAGCATTTT. It codes for CASGTGRTHANQPQHF.

CDR3 bases: TGTGCCAGCAGCATGGGACAGGGGGACACTGAAGCTTTCTTT. Residues: CASSMGQGDTEAFF. The chain links TRBV21-1 to TRBJ1-1; the table assigns TRBD1, which was not confirmed against the DNA. TRBV21-1 is a pseudogene segment. The CDR3 has 14 amino acids.

This clone was detected only once. The chain is built from TRBV11-2 and TRBJ2-1; perhaps TRBD2 as D (5 bases). CDR1 is SGHAT and CDR2 is FQNNGV in the germline V gene. The CDR3 runs 13 residues. V lost 7 bases and J lost 8, with 15 bases in between. The CDR3 is CASTGWGVDEQFF. The CDR3 DNA sequence: TGTGCCAGCACCGGATGGGGAGTAGATGAGCAGTTCTTC.

This clone was counted a few times. The chain couples TRBV5-4 to TRBJ2-7; D might be TRBD1 or TRBD2, each matching 6 bases. Trimming pared 5 bases from V and 6 bases from J, leaving 18 bases between. The CDR3 totals 14 residues. From germline, CDR1 is SGHNT and CDR2 YYREEE (reference sequence). CDR3 loop: CASRTPGAAGEQYF. The DNA for the CDR3 is TGTGCCAGCAGAACCCCGGGGGCGGCGGGCGAGCAGTACTTC.

The chain couples TRBV10-3 to TRBJ2-7; 7 bases are a match to TRBD2. The CDR3 covers 14 residues. Germline V lookup: CDR1 ENHRY, CDR2 SYGVKD. V shed 1 base, J shed 5 bases, and the junction held 5 bases outside the gene matches. The CDR3 loop reads CAISEYREAHEQYF. The CDR3 region has the DNA TGTGCCATCAGTGAGTACCGGGAGGCTCACGAGCAGTACTTC.

V is TRBV19 and J is TRBJ2-2; D gene ambiguous. Germline loops: CDR1 LNHDA, CDR2 SQIVND (reference sequence). This CDR3 is built from 14 residues. The ends were cut back, 2 bases at V and 3 bases at J, with 7 bases in the middle. The CDR3 loop is CASSIIRDTGELFF. DNA for the CDR3: TGTGCCAGTAGTATAATTAGGGACACCGGGGAGCTGTTTTTT.

The chain uses TRBV21-1 and TRBJ2-1. TRBV21-1 is flagged as a pseudogene. The CDR3 runs to 12 residues. The CDR3 DNA is TGTGCCAGCAGCAATGGGGACAATGAGCAGTTCTTC. Its translation: CASSNGDNEQFF.

J is TRBJ1-3 and V is TRBV6-5, with 8 positions matching TRBD1. V dropped 5 bases and J dropped 4; count of bases not matched to a gene: 4. The CDR3 is made up of 14 amino acids. Germline CDR1 is MNHEY and CDR2 is SVGAGI. The CDR3 here is CASSTQGAGNTIYF. The CDR3 nucleotides read TGTGCCAGCAGTACCCAGGGGGCGGGAAACACCATATATTTT.

CDR3 sequence (DNA): TGTGCCAGCAGTCCCACAGGGTTGGCCTATAGCAATCAGCCCCAGCATTTT. Translated, it gives CASSPTGLAYSNQPQHF. The chain joins TRBV28 to TRBJ1-5, with D possibly being TRBD1 (6 bases). The CDR3 spans 17 residues. Germline V gives CDR1 MDHEN, CDR2 SYDVKM. With 5 bases removed from V and 0 bases from J, the gap between germline ends came to 17 bases.

This sequence joins TRBV6-5 and TRBJ1-3; D is uncertain. This CDR3 is 16 amino acids long. Per the germline V gene, CDR1 is MNHEY and CDR2 is SVGAGI. V was trimmed by 0 bases and J by 0 bases, leaving 9 bases between them. CDR3 in amino acids: CASSYSIRSSGNTIYF. The DNA for the CDR3 is TGTGCCAGCAGTTACTCGATCCGGAGCTCTGGAAACACCATATATTTT.

V gene TRBV11-2 combines with J gene TRBJ2-7; TRBD2 agrees at 10 bases. Looked up from germline, CDR1 is SGHAT and CDR2 is FQNNGV. The trim removed 5 bases at V and 2 bases at J, leaving 9 bases unmatched. The CDR3 covers 16 residues. CDR3 DNA: TGTGCCAGCAGCCCCCTACTAGCGGGAATAACCTACGAGCAGTACTTC. It encodes CASSPLLAGITYEQYF. Complete variable domain (other parts from reference TRBV11-2 and TRBJ2-7): EAGVAQSPRYKIIEKRQSVAFWCNPISGHATLYWYQQILGQGPKLLIQFQNNGVVDDSQLPKDRFSAERLKGVDSTLKIQPAKLEDSAVYLCASSPLLAGITYEQYFGPGTRLTVT.

In this sample, this clone turned up a few times. The chain carries TRBV6-1 and TRBJ2-2, with D possibly TRBD2 on 5 matching bases. The V gene's germline CDR1 is MNHNS and CDR2 SASEGT. Trimming shortened V by 2 bases and J by 2 bases, and 9 bases separated the two germline ends. The CDR3 is 15 residues long. CDR3 sequence reads: CASSESGQNTGELFF. CDR3 DNA: TGTGCCAGCAGTGAAAGCGGTCAAAACACCGGGGAGCTGTTTTTT.